This T cell receptor (beta chain) came from a study of T-cell memory formation after mild COVID-19. Study in general: TCR clusters were mostly confined to one donor each.

There are many counts of this clonotype. What it recognizes is unknown. MiXCR, applied by TCRdb to the 5' RACE reads, yields one record per CDR3 protein. The sample shows 120,000 to 150,000 distinct CDR3 sequences, roughly 6.2% of them seen only once. Points from the study as a whole: Clones contracting across day 15 to 85 had a balanced CD4/CD8 profile; later expanding clones leaned CD4+. Contracting CD4+ clones sat mainly in CM and EM; CD8+ in EMRA.

This TCR was sampled from an adult woman who had mild COVID-19 (a few samples of this study predate the infection). Cell type and time point are not known. Source material: PBMCs or a T cell subset sorted from them (not recorded which).

CDR3: CASSFRGLYGYTF. The CDR3 nucleotides read TGTGCCAGCAGTTTCCGTGGACTTTATGGCTACACCTTC. The V and J genes are TRBV12-3 or TRBV12-4 and TRBJ1-2, with no clear D. V lost 3 bases to trimming and J lost 5 bases, with 10 bases between them. The CDR3 runs 13 residues.